This T cell receptor beta chain was identified during a study of early stage breast cancer tumors. CDR3 length equals 16 residues. V lost 1 base to trimming and J lost 2 bases; unmatched junction nucleotides: 3. Germline CDR1 and CDR2: MDHEN and SYDVKM. Profiling relied on immunoSEQ multiplex PCR, and the TCRdb table lists in-frame clones only, not all of them. There are some 30,000 clones in the sample; roughly four fifths occur only once, and about a tenth lies in the top ten. This receptor was taken from a person in their fifties or sixties with breast cancer. The chain employs TRBV28 and TRBJ2-5; 11 bases are shared with TRBD2. Sequenced: blood. DNA for the CDR3: TGTGCCAGCAGTTTATTCCCTAGCGGGGGGCAAGAGACCCAGTACTTC. Translation gives CASSLFPSGGQETQYF.